A selection of T cell receptor beta chains follows, all from one sample in a study of T-cell memory formation after mild COVID-19. TCRdb itself ran the 5' RACE reads through MiXCR, one entry per CDR3 protein. The sample holds about 58,000 distinct CDR3 sequences, roughly a quarter seen once. The sequenced sample consisted of PBMCs or a T cell subset sorted from them (not recorded which). The receptor set was obtained from a young man who had mild COVID-19 (a few samples of this study predate the infection). Cell type and time point are not known. The CDR3 runs from the conserved cysteine through the conserved F or W. D genes are given only for firm matches. Clone size is given for some rows only: seen once, a few or many times, or a class if the clone is expanded.

>TRBJ2-1|few|TRBV29-1|TRBD1
TGCAGCGTTGTAGATGGGACAGGGCTTAATGAGCAGTTCTTC
CSVVDGTGLNEQFF
>TRBJ2-7|.|TRBV7-2|TRBD2
TGTGCCAGCAGCCCTAACGTACTAGCGGGGTGGGGCGAGCAGTACTTC
CASSPNVLAGWGEQYF
>TRBJ2-3|.|TRBV7-3|.
TGTGCCAGCAGCCCCGATATCACAGATACGCAGTATTTT
CASSPDITDTQYF
>TRBJ2-7|.|TRBV5-1|TRBD1
TGCGCCAGCAGCGCCCCGGGACAGGGAAACTACGAGCAGTACTTC
CASSAPGQGNYEQYF
>TRBJ2-1|few|TRBV18|TRBD2
TGTGCCAGCTCACCACCTGCCCCGGGGGGGGCTAGGAATGAGCAGTTCTTC
CASSPPAPGGARNEQFF
>TRBJ1-2|.|TRBV7-9|TRBD1
TGTGCCAGCAGCTTAGCCTTACAGGGGGATCACACCTTC
CASSLALQGDHTF
>TRBJ2-3|few|TRBV28|.
TGTGCCAGCAGTTTAAATCCTAGCACAGATACGCAGTATTTT
CASSLNPSTDTQYF
>TRBJ1-5|.|TRBV12-3/TRBV12-4|.
TGTGCCAGCAGTTCGGTTCCCTATAGCAATCAGCCCCAGCATTTT
CASSSVPYSNQPQHF
>TRBJ2-1|.|TRBV6-5|.
TGTGCCAGCAGTTACGGTCAGCCAAATGAGCAGTTCTTC
CASSYGQPNEQFF
>TRBJ2-5|few|TRBV5-6|.
TGTGCCAGCAGCTTGGAGGGGTTGGGCGAGACCCAGTACTTC
CASSLEGLGETQYF
>TRBJ1-2|.|TRBV5-5|.
TGTGCCAGCAGCTTTGAGCCGGGGGTGGACTATGGCTACACCTTC
CASSFEPGVDYGYTF
>TRBJ2-3|.|TRBV12-3/TRBV12-4|.
TGTGCCAGCGTGGCGGAAAGCACAGATACGCAGTATTTT
CASVAESTDTQYF
>TRBJ1-2|.|TRBV6-5|.
TGTGCCGGCAGCTCTGGACAGCTCTATGGCTACACCTTC
CAGSSGQLYGYTF
>TRBJ1-2|few|TRBV6-5|.
TGTGCCAGCGGACTGTGGGGCGTGGATGGCTACACCTTC
CASGLWGVDGYTF
>TRBJ1-6|.|TRBV7-2|.
TGTGCCAGCAGCCCCCGCTCGAGGGGGGACAATTCACCCCTCCACTTT
CASSPRSRGDNSPLHF
>TRBJ2-3|.|TRBV7-6|TRBD1
TGTGCCAGCAGCTCACAGGGGGTTGGAGATACGCAGTATTTT
CASSSQGVGDTQYF
>TRBJ2-7|.|TRBV19|TRBD1
TGTGCCAGTAGTCTCAGGACAGGGGTAACCTACGAGCAGTACTTC
CASSLRTGVTYEQYF
>TRBJ2-5|.|TRBV11-2|TRBD2
TGTGCCAGCAAATCCGGGGGGGCCCGGGAGACCCAGTACTTC
CASKSGGARETQYF
>TRBJ2-7|.|TRBV27|TRBD2
TGTGCCAGCAGTTCGGGACTAGCGGGGGTGCGGGAGCAGTACTTC
CASSSGLAGVREQYF
>TRBJ1-2|few|TRBV12-3/TRBV12-4|.
TGTGCCAGCGCCCGGGGATTTGGCTACACCTTC
CASARGFGYTF
>TRBJ2-1|.|TRBV2|.
TGTGCCAGCAGTGATCCCATCGGGGATCGCTACAATGAGCAGTTCTTC
CASSDPIGDRYNEQFF
>TRBJ2-2|few|TRBV24-1|.
TGTGCCACCAGTGATCCTGACAGACCTAACACCGGGGAGCTGTTTTTT
CATSDPDRPNTGELFF
>TRBJ2-2|few|TRBV12-3/TRBV12-4|.
TGTGCCAGCACTTCTGAGGGACCGACCGGGGAGCTGTTTTTT
CASTSEGPTGELFF
>TRBJ2-7|few|TRBV4-1|.
TGCGCCAGCAGCTTTGCGGACTTGGGTCTCGAGCAGTACTTC
CASSFADLGLEQYF
>TRBJ1-1|.|TRBV6-6|TRBD1
TGTGCCAGCAGTCTTTCCGACAGGGGAGTTGAAGCTTTCTTT
CASSLSDRGVEAFF
>TRBJ2-5|few|TRBV7-8|.
TGTGCCAGCCGATCTTCGGGACGCATTTCAGAGACCCAGTACTTC
CASRSSGRISETQYF
>TRBJ2-3|few|TRBV6-2/TRBV6-3|TRBD2
TGTGCCAGCAGCACCGTAGCGGGGGGCGGCACAGATACGCAGTATTTT
CASSTVAGGGTDTQYF
>TRBJ2-3|.|TRBV7-9|TRBD2
TGTGCCAGCAGCCCGAGCGGGGGGACGGCAGATACGCAGTATTTT
CASSPSGGTADTQYF
>TRBJ2-3|.|TRBV7-9|.
TGTGCCAGCAGCTTAAGTGGGCTAGGCGCAGATACGCAGTATTTT
CASSLSGLGADTQYF
>TRBJ2-7|few|TRBV7-9|TRBD1
TGTGCCAGCAGCCTCGACAGGGTAGATCCCTACGAGCAGTACTTC
CASSLDRVDPYEQYF
>TRBJ2-2|many|TRBV2|TRBD2
TGTGCCAGCAGTGATTTAGCGGGGGGGAACACCGGGGAGCTGTTTTTT
CASSDLAGGNTGELFF
>TRBJ1-1|.|TRBV30|TRBD1
TGTGCCTGGAACCGACAGGGGGCATCTGAAGCTTTCTTT
CAWNRQGASEAFF